This T cell receptor (beta chain) derives from a study of T-cell memory formation after mild COVID-19. Trimming took 5 bases from V and 6 from J; bases not matched to a gene: 7. From germline, CDR1 is GTSNPN and CDR2 SVGIG (reference sequence). The CDR3 contains 15 residues. TCRdb re-analysed the 5' RACE reads in MiXCR, keeping a single row per CDR3 protein. The sample has approximately 490,000 distinct CDR3 sequences, about a fifth seen once. The specimen was PBMCs or a T cell subset sorted from them (not recorded which). This TCR derives from an adult woman who had mild COVID-19 (a few samples of this study predate the infection). Cell type and time point are not known. The rearrangement joins TRBV30 to TRBJ2-2; 12 nucleotides line up with TRBD2. Here the CDR3 reads CAWSSGGALAGELFF. The CDR3 bases are TGTGCCTGGTCTAGCGGGGGGGCGCTCGCCGGGGAGCTGTTTTTT.